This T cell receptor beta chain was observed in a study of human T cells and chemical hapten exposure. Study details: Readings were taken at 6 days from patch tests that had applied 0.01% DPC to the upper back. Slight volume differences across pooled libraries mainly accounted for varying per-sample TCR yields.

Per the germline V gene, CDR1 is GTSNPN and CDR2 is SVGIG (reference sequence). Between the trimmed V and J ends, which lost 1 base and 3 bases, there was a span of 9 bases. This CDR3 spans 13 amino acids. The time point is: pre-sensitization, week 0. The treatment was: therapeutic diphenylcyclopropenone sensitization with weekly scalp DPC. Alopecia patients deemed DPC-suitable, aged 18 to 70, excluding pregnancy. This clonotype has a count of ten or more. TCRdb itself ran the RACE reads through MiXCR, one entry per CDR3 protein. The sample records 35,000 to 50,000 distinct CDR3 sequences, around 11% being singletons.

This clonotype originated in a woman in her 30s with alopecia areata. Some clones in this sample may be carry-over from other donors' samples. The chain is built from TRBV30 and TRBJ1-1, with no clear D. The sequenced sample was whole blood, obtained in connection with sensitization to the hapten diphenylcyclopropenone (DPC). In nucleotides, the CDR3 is TGTGCCTGGAGTGAGGCAGGTCACACTGAAGCTTTCTTT. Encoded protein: CAWSEAGHTEAFF.